This TCR beta chain was profiled in a study of blood T cell repertoires in COVID-19. Across the study: There were acute and convalescent COVID-19 samples, and they came from the United States, Italy and Spain.

Clones were sequenced by immunoSEQ multiplex PCR, and TCRdb holds only the in-frame ones, with some missing. The sample has some 120,000 clones; roughly nine tenths are singletons. The sample holds one count of this clone. CDR1 MDHEN and CDR2 SYDVKM come from the germline V gene. The V and J ends lost 11 bases and 6 bases respectively, with 14 bases between them. The length of the CDR3 is 12 residues. The specimen sequenced was peripheral blood. The receptor's source is a man over 45 with active COVID-19. V and J are TRBV28 and TRBJ1-5; a possible D gene is TRBD1 (5 bases). This CDR3 is CAFAGRGQPQHF. The CDR3 nucleotides read TGTGCCTTTGCAGGGAGGGGTCAGCCCCAGCATTTT. The full variable domain, completed using reference TRBV28 and TRBJ1-5, is DVKVTQSSRYLVKRTGEKVFLECVQDMDHENMFWYRQDPGLGLRLIYFSYDVKMKEKGDIPEGYSVSREKKERFSLILESASTNQTSMYLCAFAGRGQPQHFGDGTRLSIL.